This record covers a single TCR beta chain. Its antigen is currently not known. Within one base of it there is no much larger clone, and no base qualities were kept. The immunoSEQ Assay, a bias-controlled multiplex PCR, was used to amplify TCRbeta CDR3 regions from genomic DNA. From the authors' description of their analysis: The number of nucleated cells in each sample was estimated from the amplification of reference gene primers within the assay. Sequence reads were collapsed and filtered to measure the absolute abundance of every unique TCRbeta CDR3 rearrangement. Productive Simpson clonality was computed per sample as the square root of Simpson's diversity index over productive rearrangements. TCRdb holds this immuneACCESS table with in-frame rearrangements only. Some clones are missing; in checked studies, unresolved V genes explain under half, and the rest has no known cause. V, J and clone size are taken as reported in that table, and D and trimming were inferred from the DNA itself. Recorded for this sample are around 12,000 clones; around 74% of them occurred a single time. The ten largest clones add up to around 41% of the sample.

Collaborating institutions collected whole blood in K2EDTA tubes following their own protocols. For TCRbeta analysis, collaborator samples were shipped as frozen whole blood, as isolated PBMCs, or as DNA extracted from either sample type. This sample is drawn from a study of blood T cell repertoires in COVID-19 (dated by TCRdb to about 2020). With regard to the full study: Collaborator samples came from the United States, Italy and Spain and covered acute and convalescent phases of COVID-19. The repertoires were made available in a free public database intended to serve as a resource for research on the immune response to SARS-CoV-2. Samples came from the ongoing ImmuneRACE study (first 160 participants) plus 1,254 subjects from 6 global collaborators. The material from the prospective study consisted of cDNA or gDNA derived from T cells, B-cell-depleted T cells, or PBMCs. The dataset comprised deeply sampled blood TCRbeta repertoires from subjects exposed to, actively infected with, or recovered from COVID-19. HLA class I and class II types, where available, came from metadata supplied by the sample provider rather than from assay-based typing. The sample metadata nearly always contained a de-identified subject ID, COVID-19 status, age in years and sex. Overall results and qualifications from the work: How much clinical and demographic metadata was included differed by source and by participant, and the metadata was provided uncurated.

Counted from cysteine to phenylalanine, this CDR3 has 15 amino acids. Left in the record is the CDR3 DNA by itself, 45 bases read in frame from the first base. V ends up 2 bases short and J 7 bases short, with an unmatched junction base count of 10. From the germline V gene, CDR1 is LGHNA and CDR2 is YSLEER. The origin of this receptor is a woman aged 80 or older with acute or convalescent COVID-19. The rearrangement joined TRBV4-3 to TRBJ1-2, with 7 bases matching TRBD1. Sequencing was done on a sample of peripheral blood. The nucleotide sequence reads TGCGCCAGCAGCCAAACAGGGGCAGGGAGTTCTGGCTACACCTTC. Its protein product is CASSQTGAGSSGYTF.